This is a list of T cell receptor beta chains from one sample in a study of T cell responses to AZD1222 COVID-19 vaccine. Sequencing used immunoSEQ multiplex PCR; TCRdb keeps in-frame clones, though not all of them. The sample consists of some 120,000 clones, over 75% of them appearing once. The sample in question was peripheral blood, obtained on day 0 of AZD1222 vaccination. These TCRs come from an adult in good health. Both conserved end residues are part of each CDR3. Each record gives: J gene, clone size, D gene, V gene, CDR3 protein, CDR3 DNA. The D gene is left open where the match is weak. Some rows mark clone size as missing; the rest say once, few, many or name a class of expanded clone.

TRBJ2-2,few,TRBD1,TRBV7-3,CASSQTGAGELFF,TGTGCCAGCAGCCAGACAGGGGCCGGGGAGCTGTTTTTT
TRBJ2-5,-,-,TRBV28,CASSLGGYQETQYF,TGTGCCAGCAGTTTAGGTGGATACCAAGAGACCCAGTACTTC
TRBJ2-4,-,-,TRBV28,CASSSRPESGNIQYF,TGTGCCAGCAGCTCCCGACCTGAGTCGGGGAACATTCAGTACTTC
TRBJ2-3,-,-,TRBV18,CASSPRTEGDTQYF,TGTGCCAGCTCACCACGGACAGAGGGCGATACGCAGTATTTT
TRBJ1-3,-,-,TRBV6-6,CASSKGVEGNTIYF,TGTGCCAGCAGTAAGGGGGTAGAGGGAAACACCATATATTTT
TRBJ2-3,-,-,TRBV13,CASSRSGDTQYF,TGTGCCAGCAGCCGGTCCGGAGATACGCAGTATTTT
TRBJ1-2,-,TRBD1,TRBV28,CASSYGRGREVYGYTF,TGTGCCAGCAGTTACGGCAGGGGGCGTGAGGTCTATGGCTACACCTTC
TRBJ2-2,once,-,TRBV6-5,CASSTPGSELFF,TGTGCCAGCAGTACACCGGGGTCGGAGCTGTTTTTT
TRBJ1-4,once,-,TRBV27,CASRTYLGGSEKLFF,TGTGCCAGCAGGACTTACCTAGGCGGTTCGGAAAAACTGTTTTTT
TRBJ1-1,-,-,TRBV19,CASSIEGQGQAFF,TGTGCCAGTAGTATAGAGGGGCAGGGCCAAGCTTTCTTT
TRBJ1-5,few,-,TRBV28,CASSLQGGGQPQHF,TGTGCCAGCAGTCTCCAGGGAGGAGGACAGCCCCAGCATTTT
TRBJ1-2,-,TRBD1,TRBV19,CASSPGRAGGSGYTF,TGTGCCAGTAGCCCAGGCAGGGCAGGGGGAAGTGGCTACACCTTC
TRBJ2-7,-,TRBD1,TRBV6-5,CASRQNRGEEYEQYF,TGTGCCAGCAGACAGAACAGGGGGGAAGAGTACGAGCAGTACTTC
TRBJ2-2,-,-,TRBV29-1,CSVEIPNTGELFF,TGCAGCGTTGAAATTCCGAACACCGGGGAGCTGTTTTTT
TRBJ1-1,few,-,TRBV29-1,CSARRGGWNTEAFF,TGCAGCGCCCGAAGGGGAGGATGGAACACTGAAGCTTTCTTT
TRBJ1-1,-,-,TRBV4-1,CASKTTVMNTEAFF,TGCGCCAGCAAGACGACCGTGATGAACACTGAAGCTTTCTTT
TRBJ2-7,-,-,TRBV21-1,CASSKHIVMDLTNYEQYF,TGTGCCAGCAGCAAACACATCGTTATGGACCTCACGAACTACGAGCAGTACTTC
TRBJ1-4,-,TRBD1,TRBV7-8,CASSKGGQGSEKLFF,TGTGCCAGCAGCAAGGGGGGACAGGGTTCTGAAAAACTGTTTTTT
TRBJ2-5,-,-,TRBV7-7,CASSLGGGGETQYF,TGTGCCAGCAGCTTAGGTGGCGGAGGGGAGACCCAGTACTTC
TRBJ2-5,many,-,TRBV3-1/TRBV3-2,CASSQDLGTQYF,TGTGCCAGCAGCCAAGATCTGGGTACCCAGTACTTC
TRBJ2-7,once,TRBD1,TRBV5-4,CASSWSGTGGYEQYF,TGTGCCAGCAGCTGGTCCGGGACAGGGGGATACGAGCAGTACTTC
TRBJ1-5,-,-,TRBV3-1/TRBV3-2,CASSQENSNQPQHF,TGTGCCAGCAGCCAAGAGAATAGCAATCAGCCCCAGCATTTT
TRBJ1-6,-,TRBD1,TRBV5-1,CASSMNYDRGASPLHF,TGCGCCAGCAGCATGAATTATGACAGGGGAGCATCACCCCTCCACTTT
TRBJ2-1,-,-,TRBV30,CAWSPGDEQFF,TGTGCCTGGAGCCCGGGCGATGAGCAGTTCTTC
TRBJ1-1,-,-,TRBV7-9,CASSFRQPEAFF,TGTGCCAGCAGCTTCCGACAGCCCGAAGCTTTCTTT
TRBJ1-2,-,-,TRBV10-2,CASRGPSGYTF,TGCGCCAGCAGGGGACCCTCGGGCTACACCTTC
TRBJ2-1,-,TRBD1,TRBV14,CASSPGTGKGEQFF,TGTGCCAGCAGCCCCGGGACAGGGAAGGGCGAGCAGTTCTTC
TRBJ1-1,-,-,TRBV3-1/TRBV3-2,CASSLSPSFTEAFF,TGTGCCAGCAGCCTAAGTCCGTCCTTTACTGAAGCTTTCTTT
TRBJ2-1,-,-,TRBV5-4,CASSQRGGAGRNEQFF,TGTGCCAGCAGCCAACGAGGGGGGGCTGGGAGGAATGAGCAGTTCTTC
TRBJ1-4,-,-,TRBV10-3,CAISDYGGGDEKLFF,TGTGCCATCAGTGACTATGGTGGGGGAGATGAAAAACTGTTTTTT
TRBJ1-2,-,-,TRBV6-1,CASRRAGGYTF,TGTGCCAGCAGAAGGGCTGGAGGCTACACCTTC
TRBJ1-3,-,-,TRBV30,CAWSFGNTIYF,TGTGCCTGGAGTTTTGGAAACACCATATATTTT
TRBJ1-1,many,-,TRBV27,CASSPNLQNTEAFF,TGTGCCAGCAGCCCAAATCTCCAAAATACTGAAGCTTTCTTT
TRBJ1-1,-,-,TRBV7-9,CASSLDPRAEAFF,TGTGCCAGCAGCTTAGACCCTAGGGCTGAAGCTTTCTTT
TRBJ2-7,-,-,TRBV12-3/TRBV12-4,CASTRGVEQYF,TGTGCCAGCACCCGCGGGGTCGAGCAGTACTTC
TRBJ1-2,-,-,TRBV7-9,CASSFQGRGYTF,TGTGCCAGCAGCTTTCAGGGTAGGGGCTACACCTTC
TRBJ1-4,-,-,TRBV7-9,CASSRTATNEKLFF,TGTGCCAGCAGCAGGACAGCAACTAATGAAAAACTGTTTTTT
TRBJ1-4,-,-,TRBV28,CASSPTGLQNEKLFF,TGTGCCAGCAGTCCAACAGGGTTACAAAATGAAAAACTGTTTTTT
TRBJ1-2,-,-,TRBV30,CAWSLGRVYYGYTF,TGTGCCTGGAGTCTGGGCAGGGTCTACTATGGCTACACCTTC
TRBJ1-2,-,TRBD1,TRBV5-1,CASSLASGDRAYGYTF,TGCGCCAGCAGCTTGGCCTCCGGGGACAGGGCCTATGGCTACACCTTC
TRBJ2-7,-,TRBD2,TRBV4-2,CASSQESSGSYEQYF,TGTGCCAGCAGCCAAGAGTCTAGCGGGTCCTACGAGCAGTACTTC
TRBJ1-1,-,-,TRBV19,CATRGQDTEAFF,TGTGCCACGAGGGGCCAAGACACTGAAGCTTTCTTT
TRBJ2-3,-,TRBD1,TRBV2,CARGQGELPSTDTQYF,TGTGCCAGAGGACAGGGGGAACTTCCTAGCACAGATACGCAGTATTTT
TRBJ1-1,-,-,TRBV28,CASSPTTENTEAFF,TGTGCCAGCAGTCCCACGACAGAGAACACTGAAGCTTTCTTT
TRBJ2-1,-,TRBD1,TRBV11-3,CASSSTPGQGGEQFF,TGTGCCAGCAGCTCGACTCCGGGACAGGGAGGCGAGCAGTTCTTC
TRBJ1-2,once,-,TRBV5-1,CASSLTQGRDGYTF,TGCGCCAGCAGCCTTACACAGGGCCGGGATGGCTACACCTTC
TRBJ1-5,few,-,TRBV4-1,CASSQEPTQGQPQHF,TGCGCCAGCAGCCAAGAACCGACCCAGGGTCAGCCCCAGCATTTT
TRBJ1-5,-,-,TRBV28,CASSWGSNQPQHF,TGTGCCAGCAGTTGGGGAAGCAATCAGCCCCAGCATTTT
TRBJ2-2,-,TRBD2,TRBV9,CASSVSAGADTGELFF,TGTGCCAGCAGCGTATCAGCGGGGGCGGACACCGGGGAGCTGTTTTTT
TRBJ2-2,-,-,TRBV30,CAWSVLGGGTGELFF,TGTGCCTGGAGTGTACTAGGGGGAGGTACCGGGGAGCTGTTTTTT
TRBJ1-3,few,-,TRBV28,CASSFQRGYTIYF,TGTGCCAGCAGTTTCCAGCGAGGATACACCATATATTTT
TRBJ2-5,-,-,TRBV5-1,CASSLDGRGEETQYF,TGCGCCAGCAGCTTGGATGGCAGGGGGGAAGAGACCCAGTACTTC